This T cell receptor beta chain was retrieved from a study of long-term antiretroviral therapy in people with HIV. The authors ran the immunoSEQ assay, v3.0, at survey level. TCRdb's copy holds only in-frame clones and misses some; the assay was immunoSEQ multiplex PCR. The sample has about 25,000 clones; under 85% are singletons. Broader study findings: HIV repertoires showed narrower CDR3 length ranges than controls. All time points showed a repertoire dominated by clones expanded before ART.

In each sample, 1-10 million cryopreserved PBMC were present before DNA extraction. CDR3 length: 14 residues. CDR1 is MRHNA, CDR2 SNTAGT, per germline. The V end lost 4 bases, the J end lost 7 bases, and 16 bases lay between the germline ends. Of note for this clone: No antigen is known for it.

This sequence originates from a man aged 25 to 40 with HIV. The specimen was unsorted PBMCs, collected 2.1 years after starting antiretroviral therapy. The chain is built from TRBV6-4 and TRBJ1-2; D not resolved. The CDR3 DNA is TGTGCCAGCAGTGCTCGAGGAACGAGGGCTGGCTACACCTTC. It encodes CASSARGTRAGYTF.